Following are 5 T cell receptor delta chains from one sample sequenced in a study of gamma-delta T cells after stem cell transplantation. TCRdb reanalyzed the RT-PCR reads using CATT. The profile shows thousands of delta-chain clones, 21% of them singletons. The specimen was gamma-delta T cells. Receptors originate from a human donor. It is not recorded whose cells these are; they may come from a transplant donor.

CDR3: CALGELGHGLGDTPLLPTPYKANTDKLIF. As DNA, the CDR3 is TGTGCTCTTGGGGAACTAGGTCACGGCCTGGGGGATACTCCACTCCTTCCTACACCGTATAAGGCCAACACCGATAAACTCATCTTT. The chain employs TRDV1 and TRDJ1, with TRDD3 matching over 11 bases. J was trimmed by 0 bases and V by 0 bases; bases with no gene match: 39. The CDR3 totals 29 residues. The germline gives CDR1 TSWWSYY, CDR2 QGS.

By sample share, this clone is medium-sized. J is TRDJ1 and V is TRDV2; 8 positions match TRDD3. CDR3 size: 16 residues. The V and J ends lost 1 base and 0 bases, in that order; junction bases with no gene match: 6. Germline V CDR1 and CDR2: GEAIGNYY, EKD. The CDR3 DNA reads TGTGCCTGTGACACTCTGGGGGAGCAGTACACCGATAAACTCATCTTT. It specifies CACDTLGEQYTDKLIF.

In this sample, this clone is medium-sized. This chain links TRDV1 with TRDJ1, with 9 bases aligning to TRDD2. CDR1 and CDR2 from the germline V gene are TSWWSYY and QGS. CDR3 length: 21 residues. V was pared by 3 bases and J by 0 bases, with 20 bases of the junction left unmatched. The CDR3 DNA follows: TGTGCTCTTGGGGATGACAAGCCTTCCTACGTGGTACGGAAGTACACCGATAAACTCATCTTT. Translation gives CALGDDKPSYVVRKYTDKLIF.

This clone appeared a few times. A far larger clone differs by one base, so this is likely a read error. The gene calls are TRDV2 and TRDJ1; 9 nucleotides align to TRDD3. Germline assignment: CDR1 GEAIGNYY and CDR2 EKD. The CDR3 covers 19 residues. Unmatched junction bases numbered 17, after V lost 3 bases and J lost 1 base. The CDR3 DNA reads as TGTGCCTGTGACTCTATACAATCCTGGCTGGGGGATGGCACCGATAAACTCATCTTT. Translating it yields CACDSIQSWLGDGTDKLIF.

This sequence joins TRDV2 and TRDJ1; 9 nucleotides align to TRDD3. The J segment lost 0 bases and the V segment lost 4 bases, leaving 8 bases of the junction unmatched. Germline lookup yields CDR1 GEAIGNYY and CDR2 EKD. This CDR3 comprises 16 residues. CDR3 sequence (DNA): TGTGCCTGTGATCCACTGGGGGACGGGCACACCGATAAACTCATCTTT. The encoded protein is CACDPLGDGHTDKLIF.